This T cell receptor beta chain was identified in a study of graft-versus-host responses after intestinal transplantation (dated by TCRdb to the early 2020s). For context, the study as a whole: The transplants that recipients got were multivisceral, liver-intestinal, or isolated intestinal. Donor T cell macrochimerism was defined as a peak of at least 4% donor T cells among recipient peripheral blood mononuclear cells. Alloreactive clones were identified by sequencing pre-transplant mixed lymphocyte reaction products and comparing these products with unstimulated pre-transplant donor and recipient T cells. Samples from a few later patients were sequenced in-house on an Illumina MiSeq with MiXCR processing rather than by the commercial service. The cohort enrolled some 23 intestinal transplant recipients, one of whom was a retransplant, and a few patients without pretransplant specimens were excluded. After intestinal transplantation, graft-versus-host and host-versus-graft alloreactive T cell clones in the graft, circulation and bone marrow were tracked using bulk TCR-beta CDR3 sequencing. Every recipient was given anti-thymocyte globulin induction, then maintenance tacrolimus and steroids for two to three years. The paper's findings and limits, for the study overall: The relatively low number and heterogeneity of intestinal transplant patients limited the conclusions. GvH clones were detected in recipient bone marrow, and some of these GvH clones were observed earlier in ileal mucosa or blood, consistent with an intestinal mucosal origin. Patients with donor T cell macrochimerism had high GvH to HvG T cell clonal ratios in their allografts. Peak levels of circulating GvH clones were associated with declines in HvG clones early after transplant.

For this clone: This clone's antigen is unknown. The sample holds no much larger clone one base away, and base qualities are not on file.

Receptor amplification or capture employed the immunoSEQ multiplex PCR assay. In most patients, genomic DNA was isolated using the Qiagen DNeasy Blood and Tissue Kit and sent frozen to Adaptive Biotechnologies for TCR sequencing. For most patients, high-throughput TCR-beta CDR3 sequencing of genomic DNA was performed by Adaptive Biotechnologies. The authors' analysis ran thus. Adaptive's ImmunoSEQ software supplied the TCR sequencing data for 18 patients, while MiXCR and VDJtools were used to process a few other patients. CD4 versus CD8 sorting errors were corrected by removing sequences found in both subsets at a frequency ratio below 5:1. CDR3 nucleotide sequences shared by donor and recipient were removed because the origin of these sequences could not be assigned. Alloreactive clones required at least 2-fold expansion over unstimulated cells and minimum CFSE-low frequency of 0.002% (template counts) or 0.001% (read counts). Clones were considered mappable if detected in sequenced pre-transplant spleen, lymph node, or MLR CFSE-low populations of the donor or recipient. The cumulative frequency of alloreactive clones was calculated as a percentage of all sequences, weighted by copy number. Drawn from immuneACCESS, this table holds only the in-frame rearrangements with V and J called that TCRdb kept. Clones are partly lost; checked studies trace under half to an unresolved V gene and leave the rest unexplained. That table is the source of V, J and clone size, and D and trimming were worked out from the DNA. The sample profile shows roughly 100,000 clones; approximately 93% of them were found once. In total, the top ten clones hold less than 1.5% of the sample.

The CDR3 starts with the cysteine, ends with the phenylalanine, and has 16 residues. CDR3 DNA is the only sequence kept; it has 48 bases, read in frame from the first base. Relative to germline, V is missing 3 bases and J is missing 7 bases, with 11 bases of the junction outside any gene match. CDR1 and CDR2 are read off the germline V gene (reference sequence) as SEHNR and FQNEAQ. This sample's time point label indicates: cells obtained before transplantation from donor or recipient. CD3+CD4+ and CD3+CD8+ populations were FACS-sorted from unstimulated pre-transplant donor and recipient cells taken from spleen or lymph nodes.

The V and J segments used are TRBV7-9 and TRBJ2-2; 7 central nucleotides agree with TRBD2. The sequence derives from a human donor who received an intestinal transplant. Here the sequenced sample was unstimulated CD8+ T cells sorted from spleen or lymph node cells, taken before intestinal transplant. The nucleotide sequence is TGTGCCAGCAGCTTGCCGCCTGCGGGGGATGACGGGGAGCTGTTTTTT. It codes for CASSLPPAGDDGELFF.